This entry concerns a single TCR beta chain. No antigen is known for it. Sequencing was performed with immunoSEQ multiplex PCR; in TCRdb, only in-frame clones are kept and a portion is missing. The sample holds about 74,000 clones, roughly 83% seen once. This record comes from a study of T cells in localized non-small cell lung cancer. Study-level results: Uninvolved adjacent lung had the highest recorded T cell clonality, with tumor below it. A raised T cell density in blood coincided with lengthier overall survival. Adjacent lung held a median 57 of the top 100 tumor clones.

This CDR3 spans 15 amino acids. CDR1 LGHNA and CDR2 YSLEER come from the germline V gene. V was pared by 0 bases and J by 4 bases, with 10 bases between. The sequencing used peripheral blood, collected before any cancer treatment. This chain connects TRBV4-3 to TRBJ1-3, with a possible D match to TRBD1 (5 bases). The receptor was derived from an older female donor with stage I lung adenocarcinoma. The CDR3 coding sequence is TGCGCCAGCAGCCAAGATTGGACAAGGGGAAACACCATATATTTT. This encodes CASSQDWTRGNTIYF.